This T cell receptor (beta chain) was identified during a study of regulatory T cells in long-lasting Graves disease. Library construction for TCR beta used iRepertoire HTBI primers and Arm-PCR of CDR3 regions. From the multiplex PCR reads, TCRdb called clonotypes with MiXCR, one entry per CDR3 protein. This sample has a few hundred thousand distinct CDR3 sequences, with 23% found just once. This clonotype was recorded many times. One junction end does not reproduce the germline sequence, and a read error may be involved. The germline CDR1 and CDR2 sequences are SSHAT and FNYEAQ (reference sequence). The CDR3 extends over 15 amino acids. Time point defined: persistent/refractory GD, antithyroid drugs over 5 years with positive TRAb. PBMCs were the source of the RNA used for TCR sequencing.

Sample: peripheral blood mononuclear cells (PBMCs), taken when the disease was refractory, from a patient treated with antithyroid drugs. The V call is TRBV7-7, the J call TRBJ2-5; TRBD1 agrees at 8 bases. The sequence was obtained from a female donor with Graves disease. CDR3 nucleotide sequence: TGTGCTAGCAGCTTAGGGACAGGAAGGGAAGAGACCCAGTACTTC. This sequence encodes CASSLGTGREETQYF. Filled out from reference TRBV7-7 and TRBJ2-5, the complete variable domain reads GAGVSQSPRYKVTKRGQDVTLRCDPISSHATLYWYQQALGQGPEFLTYFNYEAQPDKSGLPSDRFSAERPEGSISTLTIQRTEQRDSAMYRCASSLGTGREETQYFGPGTRLLVL.